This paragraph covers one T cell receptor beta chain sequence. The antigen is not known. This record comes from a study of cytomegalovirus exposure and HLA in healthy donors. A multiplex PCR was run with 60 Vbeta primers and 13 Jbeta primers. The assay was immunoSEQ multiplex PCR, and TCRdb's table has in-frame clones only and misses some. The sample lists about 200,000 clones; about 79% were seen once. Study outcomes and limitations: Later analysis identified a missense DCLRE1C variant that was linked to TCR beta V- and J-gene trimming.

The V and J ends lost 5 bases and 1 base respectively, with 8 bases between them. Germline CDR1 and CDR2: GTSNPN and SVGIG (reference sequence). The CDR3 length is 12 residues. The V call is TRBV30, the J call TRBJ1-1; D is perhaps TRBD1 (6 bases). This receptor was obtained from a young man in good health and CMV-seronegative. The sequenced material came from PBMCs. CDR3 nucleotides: TGTGCCTGGCAACAGGGGAACACTGAAGCTTTCTTT. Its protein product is CAWQQGNTEAFF.